These 4 T cell receptor beta chains were all obtained from the same sample, sequenced in a study of graft-versus-host responses after intestinal transplantation. These TCRs are of unknown antigen specificity. The repertoire was sequenced with immunoSEQ multiplex PCR; TCRdb's copy has only in-frame clones and lacks some. The top ten clones hold about 0.4% of a sample with some 85,000 clones, under 95% of them seen once. The sample was unstimulated CD8+ T cells sorted from spleen or lymph node cells, taken before transplant. All receptors derive from a human donor who was the organ donor for an intestinal transplant.

This clone is a singleton in its sample. V gene TRBV7-9 combines with J gene TRBJ2-1, with 9 bases lining up with TRBD2. Germline lookup yields CDR1 SEHNR and CDR2 FQNEAQ (reference sequence). With V trimmed by 1 base and J by 4 bases, 2 bases remained unmatched. This CDR3 region has 15 residues. In DNA form, the CDR3 reads TGTGCCAGCAGCTTAGGGGCGGGGGGGTACAATGAGCAGTTCTTC. Translated, it gives CASSLGAGGYNEQFF.

The chain recombines TRBV4-1 with TRBJ2-3; 10 nucleotides line up with TRBD2. CDR3 length equals 17 residues. V trimming: 6 bases; J trimming: 0 bases; junction bases outside the gene matches: 9. Germline CDR1 and CDR2: MGHRA and YSYEKL. CDR3 bases: TGCGCCAGCAGTCTAGGATGGACTAGCGGAAGCACAGATACGCAGTATTTT. Translation gives CASSLGWTSGSTDTQYF.

As to this clone: As the CDR3 is not closed by the conserved phenylalanine or tryptophan, this likely results from a read error. The DNA is omitted, as the CDR3 cannot be located on it reliably, and the CDR3 follows TCRdb's listing. The rearrangement uses TRBV7-8 and TRBJ2-7; the table gives TRBD1 as D, unverified against the DNA. The V gene's germline CDR1 is SGHVS and CDR2 FQNEAQ. The CDR3 comprises 14 residues, both ends counted. CDR3 amino acids: CAGSLSMGDRDSIL.

V usage is TRBV28 and J usage is TRBJ2-3; unclear D gene. Germline CDR1 MDHEN, CDR2 SYDVKM. The CDR3 covers 16 residues. Trimming took off 3 bases at V and 4 bases at J, with 17 bases between the two ends. The CDR3 here is CASSLRSAGNPDTQYF. In nucleotides, the CDR3 is TGTGCCAGCAGTTTGCGCAGCGCCGGTAATCCAGATACGCAGTATTTT.